The text below deals with one T cell receptor (beta chain). Its cognate antigen is unknown. This specimen comes from a study of shared clonotypes between healthy human individuals. Study details: Donor ages ranged 18 to 49 years: a couple of women, a few men.

CD8 cells regarded as naive lacked CD45RO, were positively chosen for CCR7, and omitted terminally differentiated effector memory CD45RA+ cells. Method: immunoSEQ multiplex PCR; TCRdb's copy keeps in-frame clones and lacks some. The sample has around 1.9 million clones, approximately 94% seen once; the top ten hold under 2%. The CDR3 has 15 residues. Study-wide results and limits: Only blood was sampled; tissue repertoires likely differ. Generally, estimated richness proved larger in naive subsets than it did in memory subsets. With few donors, the genetic and exposure-history diversity represented was limited.

The sample was naive CD8+ T cells from PBMCs. This clonotype was sampled from a man younger than 35 in good health. Some clones in this sample may be carry-over from other donors' samples. The rearrangement uses TRBV21-1 and TRBJ2-7; no check of the table's D call, TRBD1, against the DNA was made. TRBV21-1 is described as a pseudogene. CDR3 sequence: CASSKGGQGTHEQYF. In DNA form, the CDR3 reads TGTGCCAGCAGCAAAGGAGGACAGGGGACCCACGAGCAGTACTTC.